The entry below describes one T cell receptor beta chain. TCR beta VDJ combinations and CDR3 sequences were profiled from genomic DNA. Using its own MiXCR run on the reads, TCRdb lists one record per CDR3 protein. This table holds 170,000 or so distinct CDR3 sequences, roughly three fifths found once. This record comes from a study of CD8+CD57+ T cells in acquired aplastic anemia. The V end lost 2 bases, the J end lost 0 bases, and 7 bases lay between the germline ends. The CDR3 has 14 residues. From germline, CDR1 is SEHNR and CDR2 FQNEAQ (reference sequence). Patients who underwent sequencing had shown CD8+CD57+ cell expansion by flow cytometry.

This chain connects TRBV7-9 to TRBJ1-1; D call uncertain. Sequencing used sorted CD4+, CD8+, or CD8+CD57+ T cells (not recorded which) from PBMCs. The TCR sequence derives from a human donor with aplastic anemia. The CDR3 sequence: CASSLNSLNTEAFF. CDR3 sequence (DNA): TGTGCCAGCAGCTTAAACAGCTTGAACACTGAAGCTTTCTTT.